The 12 T cell receptor beta chains below were found in one sample sequenced in a study of CD8 T cells in Susac syndrome. Reverse transcription of roughly 0.45 to 1 ug RNA used random hexamers. TCRdb called the immunoSEQ multiplex PCR reads again in MiXCR, with one record for every CDR3 protein. The table has roughly 140,000 distinct CDR3 sequences, around 95% seen once. Material: CD8+ T cells from PBMCs. The receptors here all came from a human donor with multiple sclerosis.

On this clonotype itself: A read error may produce the germline difference seen at one junction end. The CDR3 loop is CASRNLPGASGGRPANTGELFF. The CDR3 DNA sequence: TGTGCAAGCAGAAACCTCCCAGGGGCTAGCGGGGGACGCCCGGCGAACACCGGGGAGCTGTTTTTT. This chain uses TRBV6-2 or TRBV6-3 with TRBJ2-2, with 10 bases matching TRBD2. Germline V CDR1 and CDR2: MNHEY, SVGEGT. This CDR3 region has 22 residues.

This chain joins TRBV20-1 and TRBJ1-2, with D uncertain. CDR1 is DFQATT, CDR2 SNEGSKA, per germline (reference sequence). V was shortened by 0 bases and J by 8 bases, with 13 bases between the two germline ends. This CDR3 has 13 residues. CDR3 region: CSARDNRDGGYTF. CDR3 coding DNA: TGCAGTGCTAGAGATAATCGAGATGGGGGCTACACCTTC.

V gene TRBV20-1 combines with J gene TRBJ2-7; 7 nucleotides line up with TRBD2. The germline V gene has CDR1 DFQATT and CDR2 SNEGSKA (reference sequence). The CDR3 spans 14 residues. V lost 5 bases to trimming and J lost 4 bases; unmatched junction nucleotides: 11. CDR3 nucleotide sequence: TGCAGTGCTGCCGATGGGGGGGAAGGATACGAGCAGTACTTC. Amino acid sequence: CSAADGGEGYEQYF.

The V call is TRBV5-4, the J call TRBJ1-6, with 7 bases identical to TRBD1. Germline CDR1 is SGHNT and CDR2 is YYREEE (reference sequence). V gave up 4 bases and J gave up 10 bases; unmatched junction bases: 11. The CDR3 has 15 residues. This CDR3 is CASSADRVIGSPLHF. CDR3 DNA: TGTGCCAGCAGCGCCGACAGGGTAATCGGATCACCCCTCCACTTT.

The CDR3 nucleotides are TGTGCCAGCAGTGGTCGGAGCTCCTACGAGCAGTACTTC. It yields the protein CASSGRSSYEQYF. V usage is TRBV2 and J usage is TRBJ2-7; D gene uncertain. Germline CDR1 is SNHLY and CDR2 is FYNNEI. This CDR3 has 13 residues. V lost 4 bases to trimming and J lost 0 bases, with 7 bases between them.

The CDR3 spells CASSQEYLADTQYF. CDR3 DNA: TGCGCCAGCAGCCAAGAATATCTGGCAGATACGCAGTATTTT. The chain employs TRBV4-1 and TRBJ2-3, with D unresolved. Germline V lookup: CDR1 MGHRA, CDR2 YSYEKL. The CDR3 contains 14 residues. The V end was cut by 0 bases, the J end by 4 bases, with 8 bases between.

This clonotype was seen once. V gene TRBV12-3 or TRBV12-4 combines with J gene TRBJ2-3; TRBD2 agrees at 7 bases. The trim removed 7 bases at V and 1 base at J, leaving 8 bases unmatched. The CDR3 extends over 15 amino acids. Here the CDR3 DNA reads TGTGCCAGCACCCCGGCACTAGCGCGCACAGATACGCAGTATTTT. Its translation: CASTPALARTDTQYF.

The chain couples TRBV15 to TRBJ1-4; D is unresolved. The CDR3 is made up of 15 amino acids. The V end lost 0 bases, the J end lost 0 bases, and 5 bases lay between the germline ends. Per germline, CDR1 LNHNV and CDR2 YYDKDF (reference sequence). Written as DNA, the CDR3 is TGTGCCACCAGCAGAGAGTATGCAACTAATGAAAAACTGTTTTTT. This gives the protein CATSREYATNEKLFF.

The chain uses TRBV20-1 and TRBJ2-7; unclear D gene. Germline loops: CDR1 DFQATT, CDR2 SNEGSKA (reference sequence). V gave up 1 base and J gave up 3 bases, with 13 bases separating them. CDR3 length: 14 amino acids. The CDR3 DNA sequence: TGCAGTGCTAGAGTTCCCAATCGAAACTACGAGCAGTACTTC. It is translated as CSARVPNRNYEQYF.

The gene calls are TRBV19 and TRBJ1-2; D remains ambiguous. The CDR3 covers 11 residues. Per germline, CDR1 LNHDA and CDR2 SQIVND (reference sequence). V was shortened by 7 bases and J by 7 bases, with 10 bases between the two germline ends. The CDR3 nucleotides are TGTGCCAGTACCTCCTGGGGTGGCTACACCTTC. Amino acid sequence: CASTSWGGYTF.

V is TRBV29-1 and J is TRBJ1-1; D may be TRBD1 (6 bases). In germline, CDR1 is SQVTM, CDR2 ANQGSEA. The CDR3 has 13 residues. V was cut by 1 base and J by 4 bases, with 10 bases left in between. This chain's CDR3 is CSVEVPGATEAFF. The CDR3 nucleotides are TGCAGCGTTGAAGTTCCGGGGGCCACTGAAGCTTTCTTT. Looking up the rest from reference TRBV29-1 and TRBJ1-1 gives the full variable domain: SAVISQKPSRDICQRGTSLTIQCQVDSQVTMMFWYRQQPGQSLTLIATANQGSEATYESGFVIDKFPISRPNLTFSTLTVSNMSPEDSSIYLCSVEVPGATEAFFGQGTRLTVV.

V usage is TRBV9 and J usage is TRBJ2-2; D unresolved. The germline V and J ends were trimmed by 2 bases and 6 bases, with 8 bases remaining between them. Germline values: CDR1 SGDLS, CDR2 YYNGEE. The CDR3 is 13 residues long. CDR3 DNA: TGTGCCAGCAGCGTGCCCAGGCCCGGGGAGCTGTTTTTT. It is translated as CASSVPRPGELFF.